Below are 20 T cell receptor beta chains sequenced from a single sample in a study of T cells after posttransplantation cyclophosphamide. Profiled with immunoSEQ multiplex PCR; TCRdb holds only in-frame clones, not every one. The sample has roughly 4,800 clones; about 61% are singletons. The sequencing input was memory CD8+ T cells sorted from blood. Every receptor here comes from a woman aged 55-70 years in good health, CMV-negative, and a related stem cell transplant donor.

The chain is built from TRBV10-3 and TRBJ1-1, with D maybe TRBD1 (5 bases). The germline CDR1 and CDR2 sequences are ENHRY and SYGVKD. Trimming removed 2 bases from V and 5 bases from J, with 12 bases in between. There are 14 residues in the CDR3. The DNA of the CDR3 is TGTGCCATCAGTGAGGGACACACGCGAACTGAAGCTTTCTTT. Translating gives CAISEGHTRTEAFF.

This clone was observed a few times. The DNA for the CDR3 is TGTGCCAGCAGCCAAGATCCCCTAGTTCCAGATACGCAGTATTTT. It encodes CASSQDPLVPDTQYF. The chain recombines TRBV4-2 with TRBJ2-3; the D is unclear. CDR1 and CDR2 from the germline V gene are LGHNA and YNFKEQ. The CDR3 extends over 15 amino acids. V shed 0 bases and J shed 4 bases, with 11 bases lying between them.

With respect to this clone: A read error may be the cause here, since a much bigger clone is one base away. The rearrangement joins TRBV4-2 to TRBJ2-7; 9 bases are a match to TRBD1. In germline, CDR1 is LGHNA, CDR2 YNFKEQ. The CDR3 extends over 14 amino acids. The V and J ends lost 2 bases and 3 bases, in that order; junction bases with no gene match: 2. The CDR3 sequence: CASSQQTGGYEQYF. In nucleotides, the CDR3 is TGTGCCAGCAGCCAACAGACAGGGGGCTACGAGCAGTACTTC.

The chain is built from TRBV29-1 and TRBJ2-2, with no clear D. Germline V CDR1 and CDR2: SQVTM, ANQGSEA. This CDR3 is 14 amino acids long. V was clipped by 7 bases and J by 7 bases, with 19 bases between them. The CDR3 DNA is TGCAGCGCTACGCTCCCTAGGCGCATCGGGGAGCTGTTTTTT. Its protein product is CSATLPRRIGELFF.

The chain links TRBV30 to TRBJ2-7, with D perhaps TRBD2 (7 bases). Germline V lookup: CDR1 GTSNPN, CDR2 SVGIG (reference sequence). The CDR3 consists of 15 residues. V was trimmed by 4 bases and J by 1 base, leaving 17 bases between them. CDR3 amino acids: CAWTFGAGASYEQYF. The CDR3 coding sequence is TGTGCCTGGACCTTCGGGGCGGGGGCTTCCTACGAGCAGTACTTC.

This chain joins TRBV6-1 and TRBJ2-7, with D possibly TRBD1 on 6 matching bases. The CDR3 totals 13 residues. Deletions cut 11 bases from V and 1 base from J, with 15 bases between. Germline V lookup: CDR1 MNHNS, CDR2 SASEGT. As DNA, the CDR3 is TGTGCCGCGAGGGGGTGGGGGTCCTACGAGCAGTACTTC. Translated, it gives CAARGWGSYEQYF.

J is TRBJ2-7 and V is TRBV4-1; no definite D call. This CDR3 comprises 13 residues. V was trimmed by 2 bases and J by 3 bases, leaving 8 bases between them. CDR1 and CDR2 from the germline V gene are MGHRA and YSYEKL. The CDR3 coding sequence is TGCGCCAGCAGCCAAAACATGATCTACGAGCAGTACTTC. It encodes CASSQNMIYEQYF.

CDR3 amino acids: CASSLTSAGEGRGKLFF. The CDR3 nucleotides are TGTGCCAGCAGCTTGACCTCCGCAGGGGAAGGCAGGGGAAAACTGTTTTTT. This chain links TRBV7-9 with TRBJ1-4; tentative D call: TRBD1 (6 bases). The length of the CDR3 is 17 residues. Germline V lookup: CDR1 SEHNR, CDR2 FQNEAQ (reference sequence). Trimming pared 3 bases from V and 10 bases from J, leaving 24 bases between. The complete variable domain, with remaining parts taken from reference TRBV7-9 and TRBJ1-4, reads DTGVSQNPRHKITKRGQNVTFRCDPISEHNRLYWYRQTLGQGPEFLTYFQNEAQLEKSRLLSDRFSAERPKGSFSTLEIQRTEQGDSAMYLCASSLTSAGEGRGKLFFGSGTQLSVL.

The gene calls are TRBV6-1 and TRBJ2-7; TRBD1 might be the D (5 bases). Trimming removed 3 bases at V and 3 bases at J, with 15 bases between. CDR3 length equals 15 residues. Germline CDR1 reads MNHNS; CDR2 reads SASEGT. CDR3 in DNA: TGTGCCAGCAGTGATTCGTGGGGCGGAATCTACGAGCAGTACTTC. Protein: CASSDSWGGIYEQYF.

The chain is built from TRBV28 and TRBJ2-7; possibly TRBD1 for D (6 bases). V dropped 7 bases and J dropped 3 bases, with 13 bases sitting between them. Germline CDR1 MDHEN, CDR2 SYDVKM. The length of the CDR3 is 13 residues. The CDR3 region has the DNA TGTGCCAGCACGGGGACAAACCTCTACGAGCAGTACTTC. It encodes CASTGTNLYEQYF.

The chain has TRBV7-2 and TRBJ2-1; D possibly corresponds to TRBD2 (6 bases). Between the trimmed V and J ends, which lost 5 bases and 9 bases, there was a span of 20 bases. This CDR3 has 15 residues. Per germline, CDR1 SGHTA and CDR2 FQGNSA. The DNA for the CDR3 is TGTGCCAGCAGCAGGGGACTCGGCGCCGTCCTTGAGCAGTTCTTC. Its protein is CASSRGLGAVLEQFF.

The genes are TRBV4-1 and TRBJ2-1; 8 nucleotides match TRBD2. The CDR3 consists of 16 residues. Per germline, CDR1 MGHRA and CDR2 YSYEKL. V trimming: 3 bases; J trimming: 3 bases; junction bases outside the gene matches: 7. CDR3 amino acids: CASSQIVAGGYNEQFF. DNA for the CDR3: TGCGCCAGCAGCCAGATTGTTGCGGGAGGCTACAATGAGCAGTTCTTC.

This clone was counted between two and nine times. V gene TRBV4-3 combines with J gene TRBJ2-7; 9 bases align to TRBD2. V trimming: 0 bases; J trimming: 5 bases; junction bases outside the gene matches: 8. This CDR3 comprises 16 residues. The germline CDR1 and CDR2 sequences are LGHNA and YSLEER. The CDR3 is CASSQDLRGGTHEQYF. The CDR3 nucleotides are TGCGCCAGCAGCCAAGATTTGCGGGGGGGCACCCACGAGCAGTACTTC.

The chain couples TRBV7-5 to TRBJ2-1; the table calls TRBD2, which could not be checked here. TRBV7-5 is flagged as a pseudogene. The length of the CDR3 is 14 residues. The CDR3: CARGGTPLYNEQFF. CDR3 bases: TGTGCCAGGGGGGGGACCCCCCTATACAATGAGCAGTTCTTC.

Concerning this clone: The junction departs from the called germline gene at one end, perhaps through a read error. The chain has TRBV13 and TRBJ2-7; 7 bases are shared with TRBD2. CDR1 is PRHDT and CDR2 is FYEKMQ in the germline V gene (reference sequence). The CDR3 length is 15 residues. As DNA, the CDR3 is TGTGCCAGCAGCCCCCGACTAGCTCCATCCTACGGGCAGTACTTC. Translation: CASSPRLAPSYGQYF.

This clone was observed a few times. A far larger clone differs by one base, so this is likely a read error. V is TRBV15 and J is TRBJ1-5, with a possible D match to TRBD1 (5 bases). Germline V lookup: CDR1 LNHNV, CDR2 YYDKDF (reference sequence). This CDR3 is built from 14 residues. CDR3 bases: TGTGCCACCAGCTGGGACTTTAGCAATCAGCTCCAGCATTTT. This sequence encodes CATSWDFSNQLQHF. The full variable domain, rest sourced from reference TRBV15 and TRBJ1-5, is DAMVIQNPRYQVTQFGKPVTLSCSQTLNHNVMYWYQQKSSQAPKLLFHYYDKDFNNEADTPDNFQSRRPNTSFCFLDIRSPGLGDTAMYLCATSWDFSNQLQHFGDGTRLSIL.

In its sample, this clone was seen once. J is TRBJ2-1 and V is TRBV5-1; 10 positions agree with TRBD2. Germline-derived CDR1 and CDR2 are SGHRS and YFSETQ. Losses at the gene ends were 3 bases for V and 4 bases for J; bases not matched to a gene: 7. The CDR3 has 16 residues. CDR3 sequence: CASSSTLAGIYNEQFF. The DNA of the CDR3 is TGCGCCAGCAGCTCCACACTAGCGGGGATTTACAATGAGCAGTTCTTC.

The CDR3 nucleotides read TGTGCCAGCAGCCAAGATTACAGGGTATATGGAAACACCATATATTTT. It yields the protein CASSQDYRVYGNTIYF. J is TRBJ1-3 and V is TRBV4-2; possible D gene TRBD1, 6 bases. The V gene's germline CDR1 is LGHNA and CDR2 YNFKEQ. This CDR3 region has 16 residues. Trimming shortened V by 0 bases and J by 3 bases, and 12 bases separated the two germline ends.

The chain uses TRBV27 and TRBJ2-1; 7 positions agree with TRBD1. This CDR3 region has 12 residues. V shed 5 bases, J shed 11 bases, and the junction held 6 bases outside the gene matches. CDR1 and CDR2 (germline): MNHEY, SMNVEV (reference sequence). Written as DNA, the CDR3 is TGTGCCAGCAGTCCGGGGACAGCCCAGCAGTTCTTC. Amino acid sequence: CASSPGTAQQFF.

This clone was seen only a few times. The J gene is TRBJ2-1, the V gene TRBV28, with 9 positions matching TRBD2. The CDR3 runs to 15 residues. Germline V gives CDR1 MDHEN, CDR2 SYDVKM. The trim removed 6 bases at V and 4 bases at J, leaving 7 bases unmatched. CDR3 sequence (DNA): TGTGCCAGCAGCCTGACTAGCGGTGTTTACAATGAGCAGTTCTTC. It yields the protein CASSLTSGVYNEQFF.